These 25 T cell receptor beta chains were sequenced from one sample in a study of radiotherapy plus CTLA-4 blockade in lung cancer. The assay was immunoSEQ multiplex PCR, and TCRdb's table has in-frame clones only and misses some. The profile shows 40,000 to 60,000 clones, roughly four fifths of them singletons. Sequencing was performed on peripheral blood, taken from a patient treated with radiotherapy plus ipilimumab. The receptors were gathered from a human donor with non-small cell lung cancer who had stable disease on radiotherapy plus ipilimumab.

The rearrangement joins TRBV4-1 to TRBJ2-5; perhaps TRBD2 as D (6 bases). Germline V lookup: CDR1 MGHRA, CDR2 YSYEKL. V gave up 1 base and J gave up 11 bases, with 11 bases separating them. The CDR3 consists of 12 residues. As DNA, the CDR3 is TGCGCCAGCAGCCAAGTGGCGGGAAGGCAGTACTTC. Residues: CASSQVAGRQYF.

The chain has TRBV7-2 and TRBJ2-7, with TRBD1 matching 8 bases. V lost 5 bases and J lost 3; bases outside the gene matches: 6. The germline V gene encodes CDR1 SGHTA and CDR2 FQGNSA. This CDR3 has 14 amino acids. The CDR3 sequence is CASSPDRGFYEQYF. CDR3 bases: TGTGCCAGCAGCCCTGACAGGGGTTTCTACGAGCAGTACTTC.

V usage is TRBV28 and J usage is TRBJ2-3, with 11 bases matching TRBD2. The length of the CDR3 is 17 residues. Germline V gene lookup returns CDR1 MDHEN and CDR2 SYDVKM. Losses at the gene ends were 5 bases for V and 0 bases for J; bases not matched to a gene: 7. The chain's CDR3 is CASSPGTSGHSTDTQYF. The CDR3 coding sequence is TGTGCCAGCAGTCCTGGGACTAGCGGCCATAGCACAGATACGCAGTATTTT.

The V call is TRBV19, the J call TRBJ2-6; no definite D call. V lost 7 bases and J lost 0, with 7 bases in between. Germline assignment: CDR1 LNHDA and CDR2 SQIVND (reference sequence). The length of the CDR3 is 14 residues. The CDR3 is CASKVYSGANVLTF. CDR3 sequence (DNA): TGTGCCAGTAAAGTCTACTCTGGGGCCAACGTCCTGACTTTC.

Only one count was recorded for this clone. V usage is TRBV7-2 and J usage is TRBJ2-2; TRBD2 matches 8 bases. J was trimmed by 1 base and V by 1 base; bases with no gene match: 5. The length of the CDR3 is 17 residues. Germline-derived CDR1 and CDR2 are SGHTA and FQGNSA. The CDR3 protein is CASSLEGLAGNTGELFF. The CDR3 DNA is TGTGCCAGCAGCTTAGAGGGTCTAGCGGGGAACACCGGGGAGCTGTTTTTT. The variable domain in full, with the rest retrieved from reference TRBV7-2 and TRBJ2-2, is GAGVSQSPSNKVTEKGKDVELRCDPISGHTALYWYRQSLGQGLEFLIYFQGNSAPDKSGLPSDRFSAERTGGSVSTLTIQRTQQEDSAVYLCASSLEGLAGNTGELFFGEGSRLTVL.

The CDR3 loop reads CASSVGPGITDTQYF. CDR3 bases: TGTGCCAGCAGCGTAGGTCCGGGGATCACAGATACGCAGTATTTT. The V call is TRBV9, the J call TRBJ2-3; tentatively, D is TRBD2 (5 bases). Between the trimmed V and J ends, which lost 0 bases and 2 bases, there was a span of 10 bases. The CDR3 totals 15 residues. Germline V gives CDR1 SGDLS, CDR2 YYNGEE.

In its sample, this clone was seen a few times. The V gene is TRBV27, the J gene TRBJ1-2; 7 nucleotides agree with TRBD1. The V gene's germline CDR1 is MNHEY and CDR2 SMNVEV (reference sequence). The trim removed 5 bases at V and 3 bases at J, leaving 3 bases unmatched. This CDR3 is 13 amino acids long. The DNA for the CDR3 is TGTGCCAGCAGTCGGGACAGAGACTATGGCTACACCTTC. It encodes CASSRDRDYGYTF.

The chain links TRBV27 to TRBJ2-3; D is perhaps TRBD1 (6 bases). The CDR3 sequence is 15 residues long. In germline, CDR1 is MNHEY, CDR2 SMNVEV (reference sequence). V was cut by 3 bases and J by 4 bases, with 14 bases left in between. CDR3 amino acids: CASSLYGTRADTQYF. CDR3 nucleotides: TGTGCCAGCAGTTTGTACGGGACAAGAGCAGATACGCAGTATTTT.

This clone has just a few counts. The chain couples TRBV28 to TRBJ2-1, with unresolved D. The V end lost 2 bases, the J end lost 3 bases, and 14 bases lay between the germline ends. CDR3 length: 16 amino acids. Germline assignment: CDR1 MDHEN and CDR2 SYDVKM. This CDR3 reads CASSLPTDSLYNEQFF. In DNA form, the CDR3 reads TGTGCCAGCAGTTTACCTACCGACTCCCTCTACAATGAGCAGTTCTTC.

This rearrangement joins TRBV10-1 to TRBJ2-1, with 7 bases identical to TRBD1. The V gene end was trimmed by 2 bases and the J gene end by 4 bases; junction bases not matched to a gene: 8. This CDR3 contains 16 residues. CDR1 and CDR2 (germline): WNHNN, SYGVQD (reference sequence). CDR3 in amino acids: CASSEGSRGLYNEQFF. The CDR3, as DNA: TGCGCCAGCAGTGAGGGATCAAGGGGGCTGTACAATGAGCAGTTCTTC.

This clone has a single count. The chain couples TRBV2 to TRBJ2-5; D is perhaps TRBD1 (6 bases). There are 16 residues in the CDR3. From germline, CDR1 is SNHLY and CDR2 FYNNEI. Trimming removed 5 bases from V and 6 bases from J, with 22 bases in between. The CDR3 DNA is TGTGCCAGCAGTTCCCGGGTTGGGACACCCGTGAAGACCCAGTACTTC. Translating gives CASSSRVGTPVKTQYF.

The chain joins TRBV2 to TRBJ2-7, with 10 bases aligning to TRBD1. Germline-derived CDR1 and CDR2 are SNHLY and FYNNEI. Unmatched junction bases numbered 3, after V lost 8 bases and J lost 2 bases. This CDR3 region has 13 residues. The CDR3 DNA sequence: TGTGCCAGCGGGGACAGGGGCCCCTACGAGCAGTACTTC. This translates into CASGDRGPYEQYF.

The chain's CDR3 is CASSIGSGELNIQYF. The CDR3 nucleotides are TGTGCCAGTAGTATAGGTTCCGGGGAGTTGAACATTCAGTACTTC. The chain employs TRBV19 and TRBJ2-4, with D possibly being TRBD2 (5 bases). Germline CDR1 and CDR2: LNHDA and SQIVND (reference sequence). The CDR3 contains 15 residues. V lost 1 base, J lost 7 bases, and 14 bases lay in between.

The genes are TRBV14 and TRBJ1-1, with 8 bases lining up with TRBD1. The CDR3 spans 12 residues. The germline gives CDR1 SGHDN, CDR2 FVKESK. Germline trimming cut 6 bases from V and 11 bases from J; bases unmatched to any gene: 8. This CDR3 reads CASRRGTGGAFF. DNA of the CDR3: TGTGCCAGCAGGCGAGGGACAGGCGGGGCTTTCTTT.

The chain couples TRBV5-5 to TRBJ2-1, with 9 bases identical to TRBD1. The CDR3 contains 16 residues. V shed 0 bases, J shed 4 bases, and the junction held 5 bases outside the gene matches. CDR1 and CDR2 (germline): SGHKS, YYEKEE (reference sequence). CDR3 nucleotide sequence: TGTGCCAGCAGCTTGGACGGGACAGGGTGGTACAATGAGCAGTTCTTC. Its translation is CASSLDGTGWYNEQFF. The full variable domain, with the rest looked up from reference TRBV5-5 and TRBJ2-1, is DAGVTQSPTHLIKTRGQQVTLRCSPISGHKSVSWYQQVLGQGPQFIFQYYEKEERGRGNFPDRFSARQFPNYSSELNVNALLLGDSALYLCASSLDGTGWYNEQFFGPGTRLTVL.

This chain connects TRBV10-3 to TRBJ2-1; 8 bases are shared with TRBD2. The germline V gene has CDR1 ENHRY and CDR2 SYGVKD. Trimming removed 6 bases from V and 5 bases from J; junction bases left unmatched: 3. This CDR3 is 13 amino acids long. CDR3 loop: CAISGRDDNEQFF. Written as DNA, the CDR3 is TGTGCCATCAGCGGGAGGGATGACAATGAGCAGTTCTTC.

J is TRBJ1-4 and V is TRBV2; D may be TRBD1 (6 bases). The CDR3 is 13 residues long. CDR1 and CDR2 (germline): SNHLY, FYNNEI. Trimming pared 4 bases from V and 5 bases from J, leaving 8 bases between. The CDR3 spells CASSVRGNEKLFF. The CDR3 DNA follows: TGTGCCAGCAGTGTCAGGGGCAATGAAAAACTGTTTTTT.

The chain combines TRBV5-4 with TRBJ1-1, with 8 positions matching TRBD1. Germline V lookup: CDR1 SGHNT, CDR2 YYREEE (reference sequence). Losses at the gene ends were 3 bases for V and 0 bases for J; bases not matched to a gene: 13. The CDR3 has 18 residues. The CDR3 bases are TGTGCCAGCAGCTCAGGCCGGGACAGGATTTACATGAACACTGAAGCTTTCTTT. This encodes CASSSGRDRIYMNTEAFF.

The chain carries TRBV28 and TRBJ2-5; 8 nucleotides align to TRBD2. The germline CDR1 and CDR2 sequences are MDHEN and SYDVKM. V shed 3 bases, J shed 2 bases, and the junction held 8 bases outside the gene matches. This CDR3 comprises 16 residues. CDR3 sequence (DNA): TGTGCCAGCAGTTTTGTTGGGGCTAGCGGGCAAGAGACCCAGTACTTC. It codes for CASSFVGASGQETQYF.

V gene TRBV5-1 combines with J gene TRBJ2-5; the D gene is possibly TRBD2 (6 bases). Between the trimmed V and J ends, which lost 4 bases and 11 bases, there was a span of 24 bases. The CDR3 has 15 amino acids. Germline loops: CDR1 SGHRS, CDR2 YFSETQ. For the CDR3, the DNA is TGCGCCAGCAGCCGATCGGGACTCCCTGAAGGAGAGCAGTACTTC. Translation gives CASSRSGLPEGEQYF.

This clone has a single count. The gene calls are TRBV19 and TRBJ2-7; D perhaps matches TRBD1 (6 bases). CDR1 LNHDA and CDR2 SQIVND come from the germline V gene (reference sequence). CDR3 size: 13 residues. The ends were cut back, 5 bases at V and 6 bases at J, with 14 bases in the middle. CDR3 sequence (DNA): TGTGCCAGTAGTTCCACAGGGTTGACCGAGCAGTACTTC. This codes for CASSSTGLTEQYF.

The CDR3 nucleotides read TGTGCCAGCAAAAAGGGACTCTCCTACGAGCAGTACTTC. This encodes CASKKGLSYEQYF. The V gene is TRBV6-1, the J gene TRBJ2-7, with TRBD2 as a possible D gene (6 bases). Germline V gene data show CDR1 as MNHNS and CDR2 as SASEGT. The CDR3 runs 13 residues. V was pared by 7 bases and J by 0 bases, with 10 bases between.

The chain couples TRBV27 to TRBJ2-5; 12 bases are shared with TRBD1. Germline CDR1 and CDR2: MNHEY and SMNVEV (reference sequence). V lost 6 bases, J lost 5 bases, and 7 bases stayed unmatched. The CDR3 sequence is 15 residues long. CDR3 amino acids: CASSTGTGGAETQYF. DNA for the CDR3: TGTGCCAGCAGCACTGGGACAGGGGGCGCGGAGACCCAGTACTTC.

The CDR3 loop reads CASSGGRGGPPYNEQFF. The CDR3 nucleotides read TGTGCCAGCAGTGGGGGCAGGGGAGGGCCCCCCTACAATGAGCAGTTCTTC. The chain has TRBV27 and TRBJ2-1, with D possibly being TRBD2 (7 bases). Trimming removed 5 bases at V and 2 bases at J, with 19 bases between. The length of the CDR3 is 17 residues. Germline V CDR1 and CDR2: MNHEY, SMNVEV (reference sequence).

This chain joins TRBV11-1 and TRBJ2-2; 7 bases fit TRBD2. V was clipped by 5 bases and J by 7 bases; unmatched bases: 10. CDR1 is SGHAT, CDR2 FQDESV, per germline (reference sequence). The CDR3 sequence is 15 residues long. The CDR3 DNA reads TGTGCCAGCAGCCAGCGGGCGGGAGCAAACGGGGAGCTGTTTTTT. Protein sequence: CASSQRAGANGELFF.